This is a list of T cell receptor beta chains from one sample in a study of identical twins. TCRdb re-called the 5' RACE reads through MiXCR, storing one row per CDR3 protein. This table has 600,000 to 700,000 distinct CDR3 sequences, about 20% appearing once. These same data were also listed under a study on T cells expressing NK-cell markers.

Sequenced sample: PBMCs. These TCRs come from a woman aged 18 to 35 in good health. Both conserved end residues are part of each CDR3. The D gene is left open where the match is weak. The size field is filled for only some rows; it gives once, few, many or a size class.

v_gene: TRBV3-1; j_gene: TRBJ2-7; abundance: NA; d_gene: NA; CDR3nt: TGTGCCAGCAGCCTTTGGGACGCAGCCTACGAGCAGTACTTC; CDR3aa: CASSLWDAAYEQYF
v_gene: TRBV20-1; j_gene: TRBJ2-3; abundance: few; d_gene: TRBD2; CDR3nt: TGCAGTGCCGGTTGGACTAGCGGATACGCTAGCACAGATACGCAGTATTTT; CDR3aa: CSAGWTSGYASTDTQYF
v_gene: TRBV20-1; j_gene: TRBJ2-1; abundance: NA; d_gene: NA; CDR3nt: TGCAGTGCTAGAGATCGTAAGGCCACGAGGAATGAGCAGTTCTTC; CDR3aa: CSARDRKATRNEQFF
v_gene: TRBV6-1; j_gene: TRBJ1-5; abundance: few; d_gene: TRBD1; CDR3nt: TGTGCCAGCAGTCAGGGGGCGACGAGCAATCAGCCCCAGCATTTT; CDR3aa: CASSQGATSNQPQHF
v_gene: TRBV5-1; j_gene: TRBJ1-1; abundance: many; d_gene: TRBD1; CDR3nt: TGCGCCAGCCGATGGACAGGCGGGGACACTGAAGCTTTCTTT; CDR3aa: CASRWTGGDTEAFF
v_gene: TRBV27; j_gene: TRBJ2-3; abundance: NA; d_gene: TRBD2; CDR3nt: TGTGCCAGCAGTCCCCGCGGGACTAGCGGGGGCCCAGATACGCAGTATTTT; CDR3aa: CASSPRGTSGGPDTQYF
v_gene: TRBV6-5; j_gene: TRBJ2-7; abundance: NA; d_gene: TRBD1; CDR3nt: TGTGCCAGCAGATACGGGACAGGGGACGGTACCTACGAGCAGTACTTC; CDR3aa: CASRYGTGDGTYEQYF
v_gene: TRBV5-1; j_gene: TRBJ2-3; abundance: NA; d_gene: NA; CDR3nt: TGCGCCAGCAGCTTGGTTGCGTTGAGGGGGACAGATACGCAGTATTTT; CDR3aa: CASSLVALRGTDTQYF
v_gene: TRBV20-1; j_gene: TRBJ1-1; abundance: NA; d_gene: NA; CDR3nt: TGCAGTGTCTCCAACAGTAACACTGAAGCTTTCTTT; CDR3aa: CSVSNSNTEAFF
v_gene: TRBV29-1; j_gene: TRBJ2-2; abundance: NA; d_gene: NA; CDR3nt: TGCAGCGTTCGGGGTAGGACCGACGGGGAGCTGTTTTTT; CDR3aa: CSVRGRTDGELFF
v_gene: TRBV7-8; j_gene: TRBJ2-3; abundance: few; d_gene: NA; CDR3nt: TGTGCCAGCAGCTTTCCTGGGACGCAGTATTTT; CDR3aa: CASSFPGTQYF
v_gene: TRBV5-1; j_gene: TRBJ2-1; abundance: NA; d_gene: TRBD2; CDR3nt: TGCGCCAGCAGCTTGGATAGCGGGGACTACAATGAGCAGTTCTTC; CDR3aa: CASSLDSGDYNEQFF
v_gene: TRBV13; j_gene: TRBJ2-7; abundance: NA; d_gene: NA; CDR3nt: TGTGCCAGCAGCTTACGGCAGGGGAGGCACGAGCAGTACTTC; CDR3aa: CASSLRQGRHEQYF
v_gene: TRBV3-1; j_gene: TRBJ2-7; abundance: NA; d_gene: NA; CDR3nt: TGTGCCAGCAGTCCCGACAGGAGCGAGCAGTACTTC; CDR3aa: CASSPDRSEQYF
v_gene: TRBV5-1; j_gene: TRBJ2-3; abundance: many; d_gene: TRBD2; CDR3nt: TGCGCCAGCAGCTTGACGGGGGGTCCCGCAGATACGCAGTATTTT; CDR3aa: CASSLTGGPADTQYF
v_gene: TRBV20-1; j_gene: TRBJ2-5; abundance: few; d_gene: NA; CDR3nt: TGCAGTGCTAGTGAGAACCAAGAGACCCAGTACTTC; CDR3aa: CSASENQETQYF